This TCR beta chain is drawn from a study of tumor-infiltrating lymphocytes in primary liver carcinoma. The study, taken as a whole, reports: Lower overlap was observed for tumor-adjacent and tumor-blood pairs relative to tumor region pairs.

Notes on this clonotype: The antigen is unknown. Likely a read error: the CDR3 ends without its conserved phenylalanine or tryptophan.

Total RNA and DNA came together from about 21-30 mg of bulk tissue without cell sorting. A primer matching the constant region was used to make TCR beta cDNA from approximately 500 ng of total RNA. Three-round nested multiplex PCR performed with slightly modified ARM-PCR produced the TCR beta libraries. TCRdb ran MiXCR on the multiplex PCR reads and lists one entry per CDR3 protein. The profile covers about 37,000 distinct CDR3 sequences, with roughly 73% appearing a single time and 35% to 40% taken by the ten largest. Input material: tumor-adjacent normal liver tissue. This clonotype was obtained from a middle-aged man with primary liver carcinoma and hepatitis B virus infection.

The CDR3 spells CSLETDRGRAETQYL. The CDR3 nucleotides read TGCAGCCTTGAAACGGACAGGGGGCGAGCAGAGACCCAGTACTTA. V and J are TRBV29-1 and TRBJ2-5, with 11 bases matching TRBD1. This CDR3 region has 15 residues. Germline V gives CDR1 SQVTM, CDR2 ANQGSEA.